Below are 14 T cell receptor beta chains sequenced from a single sample in a study of blood T cell repertoires in COVID-19. Generated by immunoSEQ multiplex PCR, the TCRdb table keeps only in-frame clones and is missing some. The sample contains 100,000 or so clones, about 86% of which appear only once. Material: PBMCs or T cells enriched from blood (not recorded which). The receptors derive from a woman in her forties or fifties who had recovered from COVID-19.

The chain employs TRBV9 and TRBJ1-2; TRBD1 might be the D (6 bases). V lost 3 bases, J lost 5 bases, and 11 bases lay in between. Germline CDR1 SGDLS, CDR2 YYNGEE. The CDR3 is 13 residues long. This CDR3 reads CASSADTGYGYTF. The CDR3 DNA reads as TGTGCCAGCAGCGCCGATACAGGGTATGGCTACACCTTC. The complete variable domain, with remaining parts taken from reference TRBV9 and TRBJ1-2, reads DSGVTQTPKHLITATGQRVTLRCSPRSGDLSVYWYQQSLDQGLQFLIQYYNGEERAKGNILERFSAQQFPDLHSELNLSSLELGDSALYFCASSADTGYGYTFGSGTRLTVV.

The CDR3 DNA sequence: TGTGCCAGCAGTTCCCCGGGGAGGGCAGATACGCAGTATTTT. This sequence encodes CASSSPGRADTQYF. V and J are TRBV27 and TRBJ2-3; TRBD2 aligns across 7 bases. The junction had 5 bases not matched to a gene; V was cut back by 4 bases and J by 4 bases. There are 14 residues in the CDR3. Germline V gene lookup returns CDR1 MNHEY and CDR2 SMNVEV (reference sequence).

This chain joins TRBV6-5 and TRBJ2-7; no firm D call. V lost 7 bases, J lost 2 bases, and 9 bases lay in between. The germline V gene has CDR1 MNHEY and CDR2 SVGAGI. The CDR3 contains 12 residues. CDR3 nucleotide sequence: TGTGCCAGCAATCACTTTCCCTACGAGCAGTACTTC. Encoded protein: CASNHFPYEQYF.

The chain has TRBV5-1 and TRBJ2-1, with 13 bases lining up with TRBD2. The trim removed 4 bases at V and 5 bases at J, leaving 18 bases unmatched. CDR1 is SGHRS and CDR2 is YFSETQ in the germline V gene. This CDR3 comprises 20 residues. CDR3 sequence (DNA): TGCGCCAGCAGCCTCTACTGGACTAGCGGGGGTCTCATCGATAACAATGAGCAGTTCTTC. Residues: CASSLYWTSGGLIDNNEQFF.

The V and J genes are TRBV18 and TRBJ1-1, with D unresolved. The V end was cut by 2 bases, the J end by 0 bases, with 13 bases between. The CDR3 totals 16 residues. CDR1 is KGHSH and CDR2 is LQKENI in the germline V gene. DNA for the CDR3: TGTGCCAGCTCACCAATAATTAGCACCCTGAACACTGAAGCTTTCTTT. Residues: CASSPIISTLNTEAFF.

This clone has just a few counts. The rearrangement joins TRBV7-3 to TRBJ1-2; 9 bases are a match to TRBD1. Germline V gene lookup returns CDR1 SGHTA and CDR2 FQGTGA. This CDR3 has 17 amino acids. J gave up 4 bases and V 5 bases, and 14 bases lay outside the gene matches. The CDR3 DNA follows: TGTGCCAGCAGCCCCGGTCCCGGGACAGGGAGCGGCTATGGCTACACCTTC. It encodes CASSPGPGTGSGYGYTF. Together with reference TRBV7-3 and TRBJ1-2, the CDR3 gives the full variable domain: GAGVSQTPSNKVTEKGKYVELRCDPISGHTALYWYRQSLGQGPEFLIYFQGTGAADDSGLPNDRFFAVRPEGSVSTLKIQRTERGDSAVYLCASSPGPGTGSGYGYTFGSGTRLTVV.

The chain has TRBV6-5 and TRBJ1-1; D gene unclear. Germline lookup yields CDR1 MNHEY and CDR2 SVGAGI. The V end lost 6 bases, the J end lost 1 base, and 9 bases lay between the germline ends. The CDR3 totals 13 residues. CDR3 loop: CASSSSENTEAFF. CDR3 sequence (DNA): TGTGCCAGCAGCTCCTCAGAGAACACTGAAGCTTTCTTT.

The J gene is TRBJ1-2, the V gene TRBV28; the match to TRBD1 covers 9 bases. Trimming cost V 11 bases and J 4 bases; bases outside gene matches: 8. The CDR3 sequence is 13 residues long. Germline V gene data show CDR1 as MDHEN and CDR2 as SYDVKM. CDR3 sequence (DNA): TGTGCCTGCTCGGGACAGGGATTCTATGGCTACACCTTC. Residues: CACSGQGFYGYTF.

The chain uses TRBV7-2 and TRBJ1-2, with D possibly TRBD1 on 5 matching bases. The germline CDR1 and CDR2 sequences are SGHTA and FQGNSA. The CDR3 has 14 residues. V gave up 6 bases and J gave up 8 bases, with 19 bases separating them. Here the CDR3 reads CASSPNQGLGGYTF. In DNA form, the CDR3 reads TGTGCCAGCAGTCCCAACCAGGGTTTAGGGGGCTACACCTTC.

A word on this clone: A junction end diverges from the germline sequence, so it may reflect a read error. The chain links TRBV4-1 to TRBJ2-7, with D possibly TRBD1 on 5 matching bases. CDR3 length equals 13 residues. Germline-derived CDR1 and CDR2 are MGHRA and YSYEKL. The CDR3 coding sequence is TGCGCCAGCAGCAAAGATAGGGGCTACGAGCAGTACTTC. It specifies CASSKDRGYEQYF.

This sequence joins TRBV20-1 and TRBJ1-2, with no clear D. V was trimmed by 3 bases and J by 3 bases, leaving 8 bases between them. Germline loops: CDR1 DFQATT, CDR2 SNEGSKA (reference sequence). This CDR3 contains 12 residues. CDR3 in amino acids: CSASWGDYGYTF. DNA of the CDR3: TGCAGTGCTAGTTGGGGAGACTATGGCTACACCTTC.

The V call is TRBV2, the J call TRBJ2-3; the D is unclear. The V gene lost 6 bases and the J gene lost 0 bases, with 10 bases spanning the gap. This CDR3 comprises 14 residues. CDR1 is SNHLY, CDR2 FYNNEI, per germline. The CDR3 sequence is CASSRDGSTDTQYF. The CDR3 DNA reads as TGTGCCAGCAGCCGAGACGGGAGCACAGATACGCAGTATTTT.

The chain has TRBV2 and TRBJ2-2, with TRBD1 matching 9 bases. CDR3 length: 14 residues. Germline trimming cut 5 bases from V and 8 bases from J; bases unmatched to any gene: 6. Germline CDR1 SNHLY, CDR2 FYNNEI. In DNA, the CDR3 is TGTGCCAGCAGTAGGGACAGGGACCAGGGGGAGCTGTTTTTT. It specifies CASSRDRDQGELFF.

This clone has a single count. The CDR3 is CASSSGQGAYTF. As DNA, the CDR3 is TGTGCCAGCAGCTCCGGACAGGGAGCCTACACCTTC. The chain employs TRBV7-3 and TRBJ1-2, with TRBD1 matching 8 bases. CDR3 length equals 12 residues. The V gene's germline CDR1 is SGHTA and CDR2 FQGTGA. V dropped 4 bases and J dropped 10; count of bases not matched to a gene: 5.